These 31 T cell receptor beta chains were sequenced from one sample in a study of cytomegalovirus exposure and HLA in healthy donors. Primers for the PCR totalled 60 Vbeta and 13 Jbeta. Assay used: immunoSEQ multiplex PCR; TCRdb lists only in-frame clones, some missing. The table lists around 190,000 clones, 70% to 80% of them singletons. Sequencing was carried out using PBMCs. Receptors were obtained from a woman under 40 in good health and CMV-seronegative.

This clone has more than one count but fewer than ten. The gene calls are TRBV7-6 and TRBJ1-1, with no clear D. This CDR3 is built from 13 residues. Germline V gene sequence: CDR1 SGHVS, CDR2 FNYEAQ. V lost 2 bases to trimming and J lost 5 bases, with 9 bases between them. The CDR3 DNA follows: TGTGCCAGCAGCTTATCTTCAGGTACTGAAGCTTTCTTT. Translating it yields CASSLSSGTEAFF.

V gene TRBV7-8 combines with J gene TRBJ2-3, with 9 positions matching TRBD2. This CDR3 comprises 16 residues. From germline, CDR1 is SGHVS and CDR2 FQNEAQ. V was pared by 5 bases and J by 5 bases, with 11 bases of the junction left unmatched. CDR3: CASSPLGRGGRDTQYF. The CDR3 DNA follows: TGTGCCAGCAGCCCCCTGGGGCGGGGGGGCCGAGATACGCAGTATTTT.

The rearrangement uses TRBV7-9 and TRBJ1-1; D call uncertain. Germline loops: CDR1 SEHNR, CDR2 FQNEAQ (reference sequence). The CDR3 is 13 residues long. Trimming took 5 bases from V and 5 from J, leaving 12 bases between them. This chain's CDR3 is CASSPEGGTEAFF. The CDR3 DNA reads as TGTGCCAGCAGCCCCGAAGGAGGGACTGAAGCTTTCTTT.

The chain is built from TRBV7-8 and TRBJ2-3; D remains unclear. CDR1 and CDR2 from the germline V gene are SGHVS and FQNEAQ. This CDR3 contains 12 residues. The germline V and J ends were trimmed by 3 bases and 3 bases, with 4 bases remaining between them. CDR3: CASSFMTDTQYF. The CDR3 region has the DNA TGTGCCAGCAGCTTCATGACAGATACGCAGTATTTT. Looking up the rest from reference TRBV7-8 and TRBJ2-3 gives the full variable domain: GAGVSQSPRYKVAKRGQDVALRCDPISGHVSLFWYQQALGQGPEFLTYFQNEAQLDKSGLPSDRFFAERPEGSVSTLKIQRTQQEDSAVYLCASSFMTDTQYFGPGTRLTVL.

The V call is TRBV18, the J call TRBJ2-3, with unresolved D. The CDR3 contains 16 residues. Germline values: CDR1 KGHSH, CDR2 LQKENI. Between the trimmed V and J ends, which lost 0 bases and 1 base, there was a span of 11 bases. The CDR3 DNA follows: TGTGCCAGCTCACCACCGGCGAGCGTAGGCACAGATACGCAGTATTTT. It codes for CASSPPASVGTDTQYF.

This chain connects TRBV5-1 to TRBJ2-2; 9 bases agree with TRBD2. V was pared by 4 bases and J by 3 bases, with 7 bases of the junction left unmatched. CDR3 length equals 16 residues. Looked up from germline, CDR1 is SGHRS and CDR2 is YFSETQ. The CDR3 DNA is TGCGCCAGCAGCCTTACCGGGACTAGCCACACCGGGGAGCTGTTTTTT. It codes for CASSLTGTSHTGELFF.

V is TRBV27 and J is TRBJ2-7; TRBD1 aligns across 7 bases. The V gene end was trimmed by 6 bases and the J gene end by 0 bases; junction bases not matched to a gene: 11. This CDR3 has 16 residues. CDR1 MNHEY and CDR2 SMNVEV come from the germline V gene (reference sequence). The CDR3 here is CASRLGPQGSSYEQYF. CDR3 DNA: TGTGCCAGCAGATTAGGTCCACAGGGGAGCTCCTACGAGCAGTACTTC.

This clone was picked up a small number of times. The CDR3 sequence: CASSAGSPYEQYF. The CDR3 DNA reads TGTGCCAGCAGTGCCGGGAGTCCCTACGAGCAGTACTTC. The V and J genes are TRBV9 and TRBJ2-7; tentative D call: TRBD2 (6 bases). V lost 5 bases and J lost 2, with 11 bases in between. The CDR3 length is 13 residues. The germline V gene encodes CDR1 SGDLS and CDR2 YYNGEE.

In its sample, this clone was seen a few times. A junction end diverges from the germline sequence, so it may reflect a read error. The CDR3 loop is CASSLRDRHSYEQYF. Written as DNA, the CDR3 is TGTGCCAGCAGCCTCCGGGACAGACACTCCTACGAGCAGTACTTC. This chain joins TRBV5-1 and TRBJ2-7; 7 positions match TRBD1. Per the germline V gene, CDR1 is SGHRS and CDR2 is YFSETQ. This CDR3 has 15 amino acids.

A word on this clone: The junction does not match germline at one end; this may be a read error. This chain uses TRBV6-5 with TRBJ1-2; the match to TRBD1 covers 7 bases. The germline V gene encodes CDR1 MNHEY and CDR2 SVGAGI. This CDR3 has 15 residues. The CDR3 coding sequence is TGTGTCAGCAGTTATTCAGACAGGGAATATTATGGCTACACCTTC. Protein sequence: CVSSYSDREYYGYTF.

This clone has only a few counts. V and J are TRBV5-1 and TRBJ2-1; perhaps TRBD2 as D (6 bases). Trimming removed 0 bases at V and 10 bases at J, with 20 bases between. CDR1 and CDR2 (germline): SGHRS, YFSETQ. This CDR3 comprises 16 residues. The CDR3 nucleotides are TGCGCCAGCAGCTTGGGGGGTGGCGGAGGGGCGAACGAGCAGTTCTTC. It encodes CASSLGGGGGANEQFF.

The genes are TRBV6-6 and TRBJ1-1; a weak D match, TRBD1 (6 bases). The germline V and J ends were trimmed by 6 bases and 1 base, with 15 bases remaining between them. Per germline, CDR1 MNHNY and CDR2 SVGAGI (reference sequence). The CDR3 runs to 15 residues. DNA of the CDR3: TGTGCCAGCAGAAAGACCAGGGGTGCGAACACTGAAGCTTTCTTT. It encodes CASRKTRGANTEAFF.

V usage is TRBV2 and J usage is TRBJ1-6, with no clear D. This CDR3 contains 15 residues. V shed 6 bases and J shed 4 bases, with 13 bases lying between them. In germline, CDR1 is SNHLY, CDR2 FYNNEI. The DNA for the CDR3 is TGTGCCAGCAGCCCAGCCCGGACTTATAATTCACCCCTCCACTTT. Protein sequence: CASSPARTYNSPLHF.

The CDR3 loop is CASSLGGGELFF. For the CDR3, the DNA is TGCGCCAGCAGCTTAGGAGGGGGCGAACTGTTTTTT. The V gene is TRBV5-1, the J gene TRBJ1-4; 7 positions agree with TRBD1. Germline V gene lookup returns CDR1 SGHRS and CDR2 YFSETQ. This CDR3 contains 12 residues. V shed 2 bases, J shed 12 bases, and the junction held 4 bases outside the gene matches.

In this sample, this clone turned up a few times. The J gene is TRBJ1-4, the V gene TRBV18; 8 nucleotides line up with TRBD1. In germline, CDR1 is KGHSH, CDR2 LQKENI. This CDR3 region has 14 residues. The V and J ends lost 4 bases and 8 bases, in that order; junction bases with no gene match: 6. CDR3 amino acids: CASSRDRRGEKLFF. The CDR3 DNA reads as TGTGCCAGCTCACGGGACAGGCGAGGGGAAAAACTGTTTTTT.

This clone came up once. This chain connects TRBV7-9 to TRBJ2-3, with 12 bases matching TRBD2. The germline CDR1 and CDR2 sequences are SEHNR and FQNEAQ (reference sequence). This CDR3 has 14 amino acids. V gave up 5 bases and J gave up 5 bases; unmatched junction bases: 2. CDR3 region: CASSPSGGGDTQYF. Written as DNA, the CDR3 is TGTGCCAGCAGCCCTAGCGGGGGGGGAGATACGCAGTATTTT.

The chain is built from TRBV7-9 and TRBJ2-6, with D possibly TRBD1 on 6 matching bases. V lost 4 bases and J 4 bases, leaving 11 bases between the germline ends. This CDR3 region has 15 residues. Germline CDR1 reads SEHNR; CDR2 reads FQNEAQ (reference sequence). CDR3 amino acids: CASSYRTVGANVLTF. CDR3 DNA: TGTGCCAGCAGCTACCGGACAGTCGGGGCCAACGTCCTGACTTTC.

CDR3 DNA sequence: TGTGCCAGCAGTGAAAAATACGAGCAGTACTTC. Amino acids: CASSEKYEQYF. This sequence joins TRBV25-1 and TRBJ2-5; unclear D gene. The last part of the DNA fits TRBJ2-7 better; the J call may be wrong. This CDR3 region has 11 residues. Germline CDR1 is MGHDK and CDR2 is SYGVNS.

The gene calls are TRBV30 and TRBJ2-2; unclear D gene. The CDR3 totals 12 residues. The V end was cut by 4 bases, the J end by 1 base, with 4 bases between. Germline V lookup: CDR1 GTSNPN, CDR2 SVGIG (reference sequence). For the CDR3, the DNA is TGTGCCTGGATTCGGAACACCGGGGAGCTGTTTTTT. Translating gives CAWIRNTGELFF.

The chain employs TRBV9 and TRBJ2-1, with TRBD1 as a possible D gene (6 bases). V shed 3 bases and J shed 7 bases, with 14 bases lying between them. CDR3 length: 14 residues. Germline values: CDR1 SGDLS, CDR2 YYNGEE. DNA for the CDR3: TGTGCCAGCAGCGCCTCAGGGGTGGGGAATGAGCAGTTCTTC. This codes for CASSASGVGNEQFF.

The rearrangement links TRBV6-4 to TRBJ2-3, with TRBD2 matching 11 bases. The CDR3 spans 15 residues. Germline assignment: CDR1 MRHNA and CDR2 SNTAGT. The V and J ends lost 3 bases and 2 bases, in that order; junction bases with no gene match: 1. CDR3 coding DNA: TGTGCCAGCAGTGATAGCGGGGGGGCCACAGATACGCAGTATTTT. Protein sequence: CASSDSGGATDTQYF.

This chain joins TRBV5-6 and TRBJ1-1; 7 bases are a match to TRBD1. The CDR3 consists of 13 residues. Germline assignment: CDR1 SGHDT and CDR2 YYEEEE. V lost 2 bases and J lost 3; bases outside the gene matches: 1. The CDR3 is CASSLTGDTEAFF. CDR3 DNA: TGTGCCAGCAGCTTAACAGGGGACACTGAAGCTTTCTTT.

The V gene is TRBV29-1, the J gene TRBJ1-3, with D possibly being TRBD1 (5 bases). The germline V and J ends were trimmed by 4 bases and 1 base, with 14 bases remaining between them. Germline CDR1 and CDR2: SQVTM and ANQGSEA. The CDR3 has 15 residues. This CDR3 is CSVVQGSNSGNTIYF. CDR3 nucleotide sequence: TGCAGCGTTGTGCAGGGATCCAATTCTGGAAACACCATATATTTT.

The rearrangement links TRBV5-1 to TRBJ2-7; 14 bases fit TRBD2. Germline values: CDR1 SGHRS, CDR2 YFSETQ. The CDR3 has 17 residues. V lost 0 bases, J lost 3 bases, and 5 bases stayed unmatched. Written as DNA, the CDR3 is TGCGCCAGCAGCTTGGGTCCGACTAGCGGGAGGGGCTACGAGCAGTACTTC. This encodes CASSLGPTSGRGYEQYF.

This sequence joins TRBV19 and TRBJ1-1; TRBD1 agrees at 7 bases. This CDR3 contains 13 residues. After removal of 10 bases from V and 4 bases from J, the junction contained 9 bases not matched to a gene. CDR1 is LNHDA and CDR2 is SQIVND in the germline V gene (reference sequence). The CDR3 loop reads CATNRQGRTEAFF. For the CDR3, the DNA is TGTGCCACCAATCGACAGGGTCGCACTGAAGCTTTCTTT.

V usage is TRBV5-1 and J usage is TRBJ1-2, with D possibly matching TRBD1 (5 bases). Trimming pared 3 bases from V and 4 bases from J, leaving 13 bases between. CDR1 and CDR2 (germline): SGHRS, YFSETQ. The CDR3 loop spans 14 amino acids. CDR3 amino acids: CASSSLLGGYGYTF. CDR3 DNA sequence: TGCGCCAGCAGCTCACTCCTCGGGGGCTATGGCTACACCTTC.

This sequence joins TRBV19 and TRBJ2-3; D is possibly TRBD2 (5 bases). The CDR3 is 13 residues long. The V and J ends lost 3 bases and 5 bases respectively, with 9 bases between them. Germline loops: CDR1 LNHDA, CDR2 SQIVND (reference sequence). CDR3 DNA sequence: TGTGCCAGTAGTATCCTAGCTAGAGATACGCAGTATTTT. Translating it yields CASSILARDTQYF.

V usage is TRBV27 and J usage is TRBJ2-1; 11 bases map to TRBD1. Germline V CDR1 and CDR2: MNHEY, SMNVEV (reference sequence). J gave up 5 bases and V 10 bases, and 7 bases lay outside the gene matches. This CDR3 has 14 residues. The DNA of the CDR3 is TGTGCCACCCGGACAGGGGGCGTTAACAATGAGCAGTTCTTC. It encodes CATRTGGVNNEQFF.

This chain joins TRBV5-6 and TRBJ1-5; 7 bases agree with TRBD1. This CDR3 spans 15 amino acids. Looked up from germline, CDR1 is SGHDT and CDR2 is YYEEEE. J was trimmed by 4 bases and V by 3 bases; bases with no gene match: 7. The CDR3 loop is CASSSAGQLNQPQHF. The CDR3 region has the DNA TGTGCCAGCAGCTCGGCGGGACAGCTGAATCAGCCCCAGCATTTT.

Only one count was recorded for this clone. This chain connects TRBV5-6 to TRBJ2-7; 7 nucleotides line up with TRBD2. V shed 4 bases and J 4 bases; nucleotides not matched to a gene: 2. CDR1 SGHDT and CDR2 YYEEEE come from the germline V gene. The CDR3 totals 12 residues. The chain's CDR3 is CASSGGGYEQYF. The CDR3 bases are TGTGCCAGCAGCGGGGGGGGGTACGAGCAGTACTTC.

The V and J genes are TRBV11-2 and TRBJ2-7; tentatively, D is TRBD2 (6 bases). The CDR3 is made up of 14 amino acids. Germline-derived CDR1 and CDR2 are SGHAT and FQNNGV. V lost 0 bases to trimming and J lost 2 bases, with 8 bases between them. The CDR3 here is CASSLELAAYEQYF. Written as DNA, the CDR3 is TGTGCCAGCAGCTTAGAGTTAGCGGCCTACGAGCAGTACTTC.